This T cell receptor (beta chain) was captured by sequencing in a study of early T cells in non-severe SARS-CoV-2 infection. Overall study: Chains were unpaired, as sequencing was done on bulk RNA from unsorted whole blood.

Points on this clonotype: No antigen is known for it.

The V end lost 3 bases, the J end lost 1 base, and 10 bases lay between the germline ends. The CDR3 totals 14 residues. CDR1 is MDHEN and CDR2 is SYDVKM in the germline V gene. Attached unique molecular identifiers marked individual cDNA molecules. One entry per CDR3 protein, called by TCRdb with MiXCR from the 5' RACE reads. The table lists 79,000 or so distinct CDR3 sequences, about 13% of them singletons. Broader study findings: Missing private and CD4 specificities, VDJdb matching favored anti-spike CD8 responses.

The source is an adult who was a healthcare worker with PCR-confirmed SARS-CoV-2 infection or an uninfected control (not recorded which). Specimen: whole blood. The rearrangement uses TRBV28 and TRBJ2-7; D possibly corresponds to TRBD1 (5 bases). In DNA, the CDR3 is TGTGCCAGCAGTTTTGTGGACAAGTCCTACGAGCAGTACTTC. Residues: CASSFVDKSYEQYF.